Described below is a single TCR beta chain sequence and its context. Its antigen remains unidentified. The CDR3 is 11 amino acids. The germline V and J ends were trimmed by 3 bases and 6 bases, with 6 bases remaining between them. Per the germline V gene, CDR1 is SGHTA and CDR2 is FQGNSA. This sample was taken from a study of cytomegalovirus exposure and HLA in healthy donors. The study's findings and limits: In a later analysis, 16,951 TCR beta sequences were associated with HLA alleles at 0.05 false discovery rate. V segments that were indistinguishable, TRBV6-2 and TRBV6-3 among them, were omitted from analysis. It was only CMV serostatus that was available as immune exposure information.

PCR used 60 Vbeta primers and 13 Jbeta primers. Assay used: immunoSEQ multiplex PCR; TCRdb lists only in-frame clones, some missing. The repertoire holds 90,000 to 150,000 clones, with about three quarters as singletons. The chain couples TRBV7-2 to TRBJ2-7, with D unclear. The receptor was derived from a woman aged 40 to 49 in good health and CMV-seropositive. Sequencing input: PBMCs. CDR3 sequence: CASSLQSEQYF. CDR3 DNA sequence: TGTGCCAGCAGCTTGCAGTCCGAGCAGTACTTC.